Presented here are 5 T cell receptor beta chains from one specimen sequenced in a study of cytomegalovirus exposure and HLA in healthy donors. 60 Vbeta and 13 Jbeta primers were used in PCR. The repertoire was sequenced with immunoSEQ multiplex PCR; TCRdb's copy has only in-frame clones and lacks some. Of 170,000 or so clones detected, about 78% appear once; the ten largest clones hold about 13%. Sequencing input: PBMCs. The receptors originated from a woman aged 50 to 60 in good health and CMV-seropositive.

As DNA, the CDR3 is TGTGCCAGCAGGCCTACACGGGGGGTTCAAGAGACCCAGTACTTC. This codes for CASRPTRGVQETQYF. This sequence joins TRBV6-6 and TRBJ2-5; 7 bases line up with TRBD2. Trimming cost V 6 bases and J 2 bases; bases outside gene matches: 9. CDR1 is MNHNY and CDR2 is SVGAGI in the germline V gene (reference sequence). The CDR3 runs to 15 residues.

The table lists this clone with a count of one. This chain uses TRBV6-1 with TRBJ2-7; TRBD2 aligns across 7 bases. The germline CDR1 and CDR2 sequences are MNHNS and SASEGT. V was pared by 3 bases and J by 1 base, with 12 bases of the junction left unmatched. The length of the CDR3 is 17 residues. CDR3 amino acids: CASSDVGRSGDSYEQYF. CDR3 DNA sequence: TGTGCCAGCAGTGACGTGGGGAGGAGCGGGGATTCCTACGAGCAGTACTTC.

The chain joins TRBV28 to TRBJ1-5; 8 nucleotides line up with TRBD1. After removal of 5 bases from V and 4 bases from J, the junction contained 4 bases not matched to a gene. The CDR3 is made up of 14 amino acids. Germline V gene sequence: CDR1 MDHEN, CDR2 SYDVKM. The CDR3 nucleotides read TGTGCCAGCAGTCGCGGACAGGGAAATCAGCCCCAGCATTTT. Translating it yields CASSRGQGNQPQHF.

V is TRBV11-2 and J is TRBJ1-3; TRBD1 matches at 8 bases. In germline, CDR1 is SGHAT, CDR2 FQNNGV. The V segment lost 2 bases and the J segment 4 bases; nucleotides outside the gene matches: 7. The CDR3 runs 16 residues. CDR3 region: CASSLRQGAGGNTIYF. The CDR3 coding sequence is TGTGCCAGCAGCTTACGGCAGGGGGCAGGAGGAAACACCATATATTTT. Filled out from reference TRBV11-2 and TRBJ1-3, the complete variable domain reads EAGVAQSPRYKIIEKRQSVAFWCNPISGHATLYWYQQILGQGPKLLIQFQNNGVVDDSQLPKDRFSAERLKGVDSTLKIQPAKLEDSAVYLCASSLRQGAGGNTIYFGEGSWLTVV.

The chain is built from TRBV30 and TRBJ1-4; a possible D gene is TRBD1 (6 bases). CDR1 and CDR2 from the germline V gene are GTSNPN and SVGIG (reference sequence). This CDR3 is built from 15 residues. Trimming removed 2 bases from V and 4 bases from J, with 14 bases in between. CDR3 loop: CAWSSRGAFNEKLFF. The CDR3 DNA sequence: TGTGCCTGGAGTTCACGGGGGGCCTTTAATGAAAAACTGTTTTTT.